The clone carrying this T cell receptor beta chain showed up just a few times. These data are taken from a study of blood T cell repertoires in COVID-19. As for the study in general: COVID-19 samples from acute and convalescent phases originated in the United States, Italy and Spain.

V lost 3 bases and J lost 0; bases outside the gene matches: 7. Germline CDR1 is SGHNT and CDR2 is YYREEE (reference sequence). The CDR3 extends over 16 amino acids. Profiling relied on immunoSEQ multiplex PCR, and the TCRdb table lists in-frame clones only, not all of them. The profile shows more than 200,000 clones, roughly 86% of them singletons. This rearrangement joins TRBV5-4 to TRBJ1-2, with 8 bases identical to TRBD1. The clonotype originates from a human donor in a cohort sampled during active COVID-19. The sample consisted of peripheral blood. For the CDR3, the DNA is TGTGCCAGCAGCTCCGACAGGGGCCAAGCTAACTATGGCTACACCTTC. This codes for CASSSDRGQANYGYTF.